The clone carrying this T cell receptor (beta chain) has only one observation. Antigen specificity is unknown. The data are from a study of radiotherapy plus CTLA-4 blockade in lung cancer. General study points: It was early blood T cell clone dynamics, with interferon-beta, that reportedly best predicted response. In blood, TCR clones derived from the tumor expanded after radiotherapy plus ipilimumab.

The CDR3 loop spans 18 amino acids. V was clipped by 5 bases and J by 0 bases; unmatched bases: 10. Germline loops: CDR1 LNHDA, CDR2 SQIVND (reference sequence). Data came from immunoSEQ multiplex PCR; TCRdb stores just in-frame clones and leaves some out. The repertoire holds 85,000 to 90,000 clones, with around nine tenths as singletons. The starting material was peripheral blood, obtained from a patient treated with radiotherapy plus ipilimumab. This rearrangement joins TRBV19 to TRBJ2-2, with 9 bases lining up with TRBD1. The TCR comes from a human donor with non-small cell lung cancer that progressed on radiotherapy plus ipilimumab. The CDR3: CASSRTGGPWANTGELFF. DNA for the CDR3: TGTGCCAGTAGTCGAACAGGGGGCCCGTGGGCGAACACCGGGGAGCTGTTTTTT.